The rows below give T cell receptor beta chains drawn from one sample of a study of T cell responses to AZD1222 COVID-19 vaccine. The assay was immunoSEQ multiplex PCR, and TCRdb's table has in-frame clones only and misses some. The sample includes about 55,000 clones, about 87% of them seen just once. The material was peripheral blood, obtained on day 0 of AZD1222 vaccination. The origin of the receptors is an adult in good health. Each CDR3 is given with its conserved first and last residue. A D gene is named only where the DNA matches it firmly. Where a row states a size, it is once, few, many or the class of an expanded clone; other rows omit it.

clone size	J gene	V gene	D gene	CDR3 protein	CDR3 DNA
-	TRBJ1-2	TRBV19	TRBD1	CASSRGTGVGVNYGYTF	TGTGCCAGTAGTAGGGGAACAGGGGTAGGGGTAAACTATGGCTACACCTTC
-	TRBJ2-7	TRBV2	-	CASIGTVGSYEQYF	TGTGCCAGCATTGGAACAGTCGGGTCCTACGAGCAGTACTTC
-	TRBJ2-1	TRBV11-3	TRBD1	CASSLGTGAYNEQFF	TGTGCCAGCAGCTTGGGGACAGGGGCCTACAATGAGCAGTTCTTC
-	TRBJ1-5	TRBV28	TRBD1	CASSFSGQVLINQPQHF	TGTGCCAGCAGTTTCTCGGGACAGGTACTAATAAATCAGCCCCAGCATTTT
once	TRBJ1-1	TRBV30	TRBD1	CAWSQGANTEAFF	TGTGCCTGGAGTCAGGGGGCTAACACTGAAGCTTTCTTT
-	TRBJ2-7	TRBV18	TRBD1	CASSPQTGAYEQYF	TGTGCCAGCTCACCCCAAACAGGGGCCTACGAGCAGTACTTC
-	TRBJ2-7	TRBV18	TRBD2	CASSRGGYEQYF	TGTGCCAGCTCCCGCGGGGGATACGAGCAGTACTTC
-	TRBJ1-4	TRBV7-2	-	CASSKNGHGEKLFF	TGTGCCAGCAGCAAAAACGGGCATGGTGAAAAACTGTTTTTT
-	TRBJ2-7	TRBV5-5	-	CASSLLSSSDEQYF	TGTGCCAGCAGCTTGCTCAGCAGTTCTGACGAGCAGTACTTC
-	TRBJ2-7	TRBV5-6	-	CASRRRGAEATYEQYF	TGTGCCAGCAGGCGAAGGGGAGCGGAAGCGACCTACGAGCAGTACTTC
-	TRBJ1-1	TRBV5-1	-	CASSLGGYNTEAFF	TGCGCCAGCAGCTTAGGGGGTTATAACACTGAAGCTTTCTTT
-	TRBJ1-2	TRBV30	-	CAWTVSMGYGYTF	TGTGCCTGGACCGTATCGATGGGCTATGGCTACACCTTC
few	TRBJ1-5	TRBV19	-	CASSTGHYSNQPQHF	TGTGCCAGTAGTACGGGACACTATAGCAATCAGCCCCAGCATTTT
-	TRBJ2-7	TRBV4-3	-	CASSQDRAGVNDEQYF	TGCGCCAGCAGCCAAGATAGGGCAGGGGTTAACGACGAGCAGTACTTC
-	TRBJ1-2	TRBV5-6	-	CASSLVVNAGGTYTVGYTF	TGTGCCAGCAGCTTGGTGGTTAACGCAGGCGGGACCTACACGGTAGGCTACACCTTC
-	TRBJ1-1	TRBV30	-	CAWRGSLPNTEAFF	TGTGCCTGGAGGGGGTCTCTCCCGAACACTGAAGCTTTCTTT
-	TRBJ2-3	TRBV18	TRBD2	CASSQAGGLLGTDTQYF	TGTGCCAGCTCCCAGGCGGGAGGGTTGCTGGGCACAGATACGCAGTATTTT
-	TRBJ2-2	TRBV10-3	TRBD2	CAISDTGLAGPTGELFF	TGTGCCATCAGTGACACCGGACTAGCGGGACCCACCGGGGAGCTGTTTTTT
-	TRBJ1-2	TRBV27	TRBD1	CASSVFPGQLYGYTF	TGTGCCAGCAGCGTATTTCCGGGACAGCTCTATGGCTACACCTTC
-	TRBJ1-3	TRBV2	-	CASSGTGIEGNTIYF	TGTGCCAGCAGTGGTACGGGGATCGAGGGAAACACCATATATTTT
-	TRBJ2-2	TRBV7-9	TRBD1	CASRPDRGGTGELFF	TGTGCCAGCAGACCGGACAGGGGTGGCACCGGGGAGCTGTTTTTT
-	TRBJ1-3	TRBV11-1	-	CASSFDWRNTIYF	TGTGCCAGCAGCTTCGACTGGAGGAACACCATATATTTT
-	TRBJ2-3	TRBV6-4	-	CASSDTGNTDTQYF	TGTGCCAGCAGCGATACAGGAAACACAGATACGCAGTATTTT
-	TRBJ1-1	TRBV20-1	-	CSASHTQGGAFF	TGCAGTGCTAGTCATACGCAGGGTGGGGCTTTCTTT
-	TRBJ1-1	TRBV10-3	-	CAISETGRENTEAFF	TGTGCCATCAGTGAGACAGGACGAGAGAACACTGAAGCTTTCTTT
-	TRBJ2-3	TRBV2	-	CASKGSINADTQYF	TGTGCCAGCAAAGGCTCTATAAACGCAGATACGCAGTATTTT
-	TRBJ1-5	TRBV14	-	CASSQKGFNQPQHF	TGTGCCAGCAGCCAAAAGGGTTTTAATCAGCCCCAGCATTTT
-	TRBJ1-1	TRBV6-6	-	CASSDGQRGAEAFF	TGTGCCAGCAGTGACGGACAGCGAGGGGCTGAAGCTTTCTTT
-	TRBJ2-3	TRBV4-1	TRBD2	CASSQAYGPGLAGSGTDTQYF	TGCGCCAGCAGCCAAGCCTACGGCCCGGGACTAGCGGGATCGGGCACAGATACGCAGTATTTT